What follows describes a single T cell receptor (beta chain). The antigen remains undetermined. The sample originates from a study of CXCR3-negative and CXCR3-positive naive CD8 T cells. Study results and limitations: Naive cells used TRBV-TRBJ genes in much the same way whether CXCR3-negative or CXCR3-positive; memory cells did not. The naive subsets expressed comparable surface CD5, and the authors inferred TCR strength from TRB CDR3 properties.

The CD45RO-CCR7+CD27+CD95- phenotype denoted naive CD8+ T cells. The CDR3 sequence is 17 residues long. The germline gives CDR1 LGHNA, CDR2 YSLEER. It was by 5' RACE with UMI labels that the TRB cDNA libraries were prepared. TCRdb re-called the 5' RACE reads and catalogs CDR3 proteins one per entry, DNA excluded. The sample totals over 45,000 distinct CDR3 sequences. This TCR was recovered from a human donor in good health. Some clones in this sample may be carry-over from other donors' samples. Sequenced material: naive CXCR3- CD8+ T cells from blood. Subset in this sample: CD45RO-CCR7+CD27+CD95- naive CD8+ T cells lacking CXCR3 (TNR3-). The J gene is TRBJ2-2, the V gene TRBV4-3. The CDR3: CASSQEGRELNTGELFF.